Included here is one T cell receptor (beta chain) sequence, with context. Its antigen is not yet known. It has no much larger one-base neighbor in the sample; base qualities were not kept. The sample originates from a study of blood T cell repertoires in COVID-19 (dated by TCRdb to between 2020 and 2021). About the study as a whole: Samples covering the acute and convalescent phases of COVID-19 were provided by collaborators in the United States, Italy and Spain. Nearly every sample came with metadata listing a de-identified subject ID, COVID-19 status, age in years and sex. The material from the prospective study consisted of cDNA or gDNA derived from T cells, B-cell-depleted T cells, or PBMCs. The samples were drawn from the first 160 participants of the ongoing ImmuneRACE study and from over a thousand subjects provided by 6 global collaborators. The dataset comprised deeply sampled blood TCRbeta repertoires from subjects exposed to, actively infected with, or recovered from COVID-19. The repertoires were released in a freely available public database intended as a resource for research on the immune response to SARS-CoV-2. Where available, HLA class I and class II types were obtained from metadata supplied by the sample provider rather than from assay-based typing.

TCRbeta CDR3 regions were amplified from genomic DNA by means of the immunoSEQ Assay, a bias-controlled multiplex PCR. The study's processing was this. The number of nucleated cells in each sample was estimated by amplification of reference gene primers within the assay. Sequence reads were collapsed and filtered to measure the absolute abundance of every unique TCRbeta CDR3 rearrangement. For each sample, productive Simpson clonality was calculated by taking the square root of Simpson's diversity index across productive rearrangements. In its TCRdb copy, this immuneACCESS table keeps in-frame sequences only and misses some clones. Where compared with another copy, unresolved V genes explain less than half of these, and the others have no known cause. That table is the source of V, J and clone size, and D and trimming were worked out from the DNA. A total of around 190,000 clones appear in this sample, approximately 84% of them only once. The ten biggest clones cover around 5.2% of the sample.

Results the study describes overall, beyond this receptor: The amount of clinical and demographic metadata varied by source and participant and was provided uncurated.

Trimming takes 2 bases off V and 0 bases off J; junction bases not matched to a gene: 8. CDR1 and CDR2 (SGDLS, YYNGEE) derive from the germline V gene. From its cysteine to its phenylalanine, the CDR3 spans 18 amino acids. Only the CDR3 DNA is retained, 54 bases long and in frame from the first base. Each collaborating institution followed its own protocols to collect whole blood in K2EDTA tubes. For TCRbeta analysis, collaborators shipped samples in one of three forms: frozen whole blood, isolated PBMCs, or DNA extracted from either of those sample types. This chain joins TRBV9 to TRBJ2-6, with 7 junctional bases fitting TRBD1. The sequencing input was peripheral blood. This TCR derives from a woman aged 80 or older with acute or convalescent COVID-19. The nucleotides are TGTGCCAGCAGCGTCCGGGACAGTAGGCCCTCTGGGGCCAACGTCCTGACTTTC. Translated, this is CASSVRDSRPSGANVLTF.